This TCR beta chain was captured in a study of CD8 T cells in ankylosing spondylitis. This clonotype was seen repeatedly, ten times or more. Its antigen is still unknown. CDR3 size: 16 residues. Trimming took 0 bases from V and 5 from J, leaving 17 bases between them. In germline, CDR1 is MNHEY, CDR2 SVGEGT. Study results and limitations: Existing reports had already noted some motif variants in reactive arthritis synovial fluid and blood. Ankylosing spondylitis blood appeared to carry a characteristic TCR beta motif of several highly homologous variants. A CD8+ phenotype characterized the disease-linked clones, which were relatively rare in peripheral blood.

Quantitative molecular-barcoded 5'-RACE generated the TCR beta libraries. TCRdb recomputed calls from the 5' RACE reads with MiXCR, one row per CDR3 protein. The table includes 700,000 to 1,000,000 distinct CDR3 sequences, 12% detected once. The genes are TRBV6-2 or TRBV6-3 and TRBJ2-7; D ambiguous. The sample consisted of blood, either unsorted or a sorted T cell fraction (not recorded which). The receptor was derived from a male donor with ankylosing spondylitis. CDR3 in amino acids: CASSYSASSRPHEQYF. Written as DNA, the CDR3 is TGTGCCAGCAGTTACTCGGCTTCCAGTCGCCCCCACGAGCAGTACTTC.